The 2 T cell receptor beta chains in this list originate from one sample, sequenced in a study of blood T cell repertoires in COVID-19. Libraries were prepared by immunoSEQ multiplex PCR; TCRdb keeps only in-frame clonotypes and omits some of them. The data show about 250,000 clones, approximately 80% seen once. The specimen sequenced was PBMCs or T cells enriched from blood (not recorded which). These TCRs come from a man aged 40-49 years who had been exposed to COVID-19.

The V call is TRBV30, the J call TRBJ1-3; the D is unclear. The CDR3 totals 13 residues. V lost 5 bases, J lost 4 bases, and 12 bases lay in between. Germline V CDR1 and CDR2: GTSNPN, SVGIG (reference sequence). As DNA, the CDR3 is TGTGCCTGGCGACGGGAATTAGGAAACACCATATATTTT. It is translated as CAWRRELGNTIYF.

This clone was detected a few times. The gene calls are TRBV14 and TRBJ2-7; weak D call: TRBD1 (5 bases). CDR3 length: 12 amino acids. Trimming shortened V by 0 bases and J by 9 bases, and 9 bases separated the two germline ends. Germline V gene data show CDR1 as SGHDN and CDR2 as FVKESK. Written as DNA, the CDR3 is TGTGCCAGCAGCCAAGACAGGGTCGGGCAGTACTTC. The encoded protein is CASSQDRVGQYF. The whole variable domain, remainder taken from reference TRBV14 and TRBJ2-7, is EAGVTQFPSHSVIEKGQTVTLRCDPISGHDNLYWYRRVMGKEIKFLLHFVKESKQDESGMPNNRFLAERTGGTYSTLKVQPAELEDSGVYFCASSQDRVGQYFGPGTRLTVT.